This passage covers 10 T cell receptor beta chains from one sample sequenced in a study of cytomegalovirus exposure and HLA in healthy donors. Use of 60 Vbeta and 13 Jbeta primers characterized the PCR. Profiling relied on immunoSEQ multiplex PCR, and the TCRdb table lists in-frame clones only, not all of them. Of tens of thousands of clones in the sample, less than 70% are singletons; the top ten hold 2% to 2.5%. Sequencing input: PBMCs. These receptors originate from a human donor in good health.

The V gene is TRBV11-2, the J gene TRBJ2-5; 8 bases map to TRBD1. The J call could be wrong; TRBJ2-7 is a better fit for the DNA end. The CDR3 has 12 amino acids. Germline V lookup: CDR1 SGHAT, CDR2 FQNNGV. CDR3 loop: CASSLQGVEQYF. The CDR3 DNA sequence: TGTGCCAGCAGTTTACAGGGGGTCGAGCAGTACTTC.

This clone was seen a few times. The rearrangement joins TRBV12-2 to TRBJ2-2; the table's D call of TRBD2 was not tested on the DNA. TRBV12-2 is a recognized pseudogene. The CDR3 has 15 residues. The CDR3 region is CASRYRRTNTGELFF. The DNA for the CDR3 is TGTGCAAGTCGCTATCGACGGACTAACACCGGGGAGCTGTTTTTT.

The chain has TRBV6-6 and TRBJ1-6; TRBD1 agrees at 8 bases. The CDR3 contains 14 residues. Germline V lookup: CDR1 MNHNY, CDR2 SVGAGI (reference sequence). J gave up 7 bases and V 6 bases, and 5 bases lay outside the gene matches. The CDR3 DNA sequence: TGTGCCAGCAGAACGGACAGGGTCAATTCACCCCTCCACTTT. Translation: CASRTDRVNSPLHF.

This chain links TRBV4-3 with TRBJ2-7, with a possible D match to TRBD2 (6 bases). Trimming removed 4 bases at V and 5 bases at J, with 15 bases between. The germline gives CDR1 LGHNA, CDR2 YSLEER. The CDR3 loop spans 14 amino acids. In DNA form, the CDR3 reads TGCGCCAGCAGCCGAGAGGCGGGGAGGAACGAGCAGTACTTC. This codes for CASSREAGRNEQYF.

The chain combines TRBV2 with TRBJ1-6; D is uncertain. The CDR3 runs to 12 residues. Trimming removed 1 base from V and 13 bases from J, with 8 bases in between. Germline CDR1 SNHLY, CDR2 FYNNEI. The CDR3 DNA reads as TGTGCCAGCAGTGAAGGTGGAGTGCCCCTCCACTTT. It encodes CASSEGGVPLHF.

The rearrangement joins TRBV7-2 to TRBJ1-1; the D is unclear. Deletions cut 5 bases from V and 5 bases from J, with 15 bases between. The CDR3 is 14 amino acids. Germline V gene data show CDR1 as SGHTA and CDR2 as FQGNSA. The CDR3 region is CASSLNAPGTEAFF. As DNA, the CDR3 is TGTGCCAGCAGCCTAAATGCACCGGGAACTGAAGCTTTCTTT.

The chain carries TRBV7-2 and TRBJ2-7; TRBD2 is a possible D gene (5 bases). The germline gives CDR1 SGHTA, CDR2 FQGNSA. V lost 2 bases and J 5 bases, leaving 7 bases between the germline ends. CDR3 length equals 12 residues. The CDR3, as DNA: TGTGCCAGCAGCTTAATCGGGGACGAGCAGTACTTC. This codes for CASSLIGDEQYF. Based on the CDR3 plus reference TRBV7-2 and TRBJ2-7, the full variable domain is GAGVSQSPSNKVTEKGKDVELRCDPISGHTALYWYRQSLGQGLEFLIYFQGNSAPDKSGLPSDRFSAERTGGSVSTLTIQRTQQEDSAVYLCASSLIGDEQYFGPGTRLTVT.

The chain is built from TRBV18 and TRBJ2-1, with TRBD2 identical over 11 bases. Germline V lookup: CDR1 KGHSH, CDR2 LQKENI. Unmatched junction bases numbered 5, after V lost 3 bases and J lost 1 base. The CDR3 is 17 amino acids. DNA for the CDR3: TGTGCCAGCTCACCCACGACTAGCGGGGCGTCCTACAATGAGCAGTTCTTC. Protein product: CASSPTTSGASYNEQFF.

This clone was counted only a few times. The V gene is TRBV10-3, the J gene TRBJ2-5, with 11 bases that match TRBD2. V lost 6 bases and J lost 2; bases outside the gene matches: 5. The CDR3 runs to 15 residues. In germline, CDR1 is ENHRY, CDR2 SYGVKD. The CDR3 DNA is TGTGCCATCAGCCCGACTAGCGGGGATCAAGAGACCCAGTACTTC. As protein: CAISPTSGDQETQYF.

This sequence joins TRBV4-2 and TRBJ2-5, with D uncertain. In germline, CDR1 is LGHNA, CDR2 YNFKEQ. The CDR3 is 12 amino acids. Trimming stripped 2 bases from V and 2 bases from J, with 3 bases between. The CDR3 coding sequence is TGTGCCAGCAGCCAACCTCAAGAGACCCAGTACTTC. It codes for CASSQPQETQYF.